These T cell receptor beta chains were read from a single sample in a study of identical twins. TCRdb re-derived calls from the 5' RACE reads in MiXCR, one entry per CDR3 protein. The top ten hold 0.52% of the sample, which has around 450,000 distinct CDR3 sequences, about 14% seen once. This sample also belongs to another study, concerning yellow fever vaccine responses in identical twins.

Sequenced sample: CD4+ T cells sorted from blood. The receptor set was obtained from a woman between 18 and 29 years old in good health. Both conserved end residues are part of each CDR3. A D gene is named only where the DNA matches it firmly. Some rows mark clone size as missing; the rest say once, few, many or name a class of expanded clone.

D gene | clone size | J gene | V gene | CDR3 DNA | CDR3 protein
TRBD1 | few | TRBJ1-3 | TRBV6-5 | TGTGCCAGCAGTTATACAGGGGAGGGAAACACCATATATTTT | CASSYTGEGNTIYF
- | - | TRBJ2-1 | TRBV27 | TGTGCCAGCAGAAGACAGAACGGCTACAATGAGCAGTTCTTC | CASRRQNGYNEQFF
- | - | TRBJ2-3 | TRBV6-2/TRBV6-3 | TGTGCCAGCAGTTACCAGGCAGGCCCAGATACGCAGTATTTT | CASSYQAGPDTQYF
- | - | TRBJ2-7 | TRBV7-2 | TGTGCCAGCAGCCTCCTAGGCCCGGTGGGATCCTACGAGCAGTACTTC | CASSLLGPVGSYEQYF
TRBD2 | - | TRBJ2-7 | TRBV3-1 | TGTGCCAGCAGCCAAGACCCCACTAGCGACGAGCAGTACTTC | CASSQDPTSDEQYF
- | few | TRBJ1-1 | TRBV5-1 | TGCGCCAGCACCTCCGACAGTATGAACACTGAAGCTTTCTTT | CASTSDSMNTEAFF
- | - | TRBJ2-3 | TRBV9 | TGTGCCAGCAGCAAACCGAGGGGACTTGATGGCGCAGATACGCAGTATTTT | CASSKPRGLDGADTQYF
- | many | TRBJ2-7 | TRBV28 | TGTGCCAGCAGTTTTCGCCGGGGCGTCGGACTCTACGAGCAGTACTTC | CASSFRRGVGLYEQYF
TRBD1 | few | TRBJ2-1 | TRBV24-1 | TGTGCCACCAGTGACCAGGGACAGTCCAATGAGCAGTTCTTC | CATSDQGQSNEQFF
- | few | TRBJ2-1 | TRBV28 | TGTGCCAGCTTAGGCTTTAGTGGCGGTGAGCAGTTCTTC | CASLGFSGGEQFF
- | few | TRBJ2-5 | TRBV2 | TGTGCCAGCAGTGATAGGGGGAGGCAAGAGACCCAGTACTTC | CASSDRGRQETQYF
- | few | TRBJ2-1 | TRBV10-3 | TGTGCCATCAACCCCGAGGTGTACAATGAGCAGTTCTTC | CAINPEVYNEQFF
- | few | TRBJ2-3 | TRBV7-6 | TGTGCCAGCAGCCTCATTCCGACAGCCCTCGTCACAGATACGCAGTATTTT | CASSLIPTALVTDTQYF
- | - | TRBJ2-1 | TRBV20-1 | TGCAGTGCTAGAGATTTTCGGGGGGCTTGGAATGAGCAGTTCTTC | CSARDFRGAWNEQFF
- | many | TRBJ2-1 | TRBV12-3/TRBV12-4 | TGTGCCAGCAGTACGGTTGAGAGGAAAAATGAGCAGTTCTTC | CASSTVERKNEQFF
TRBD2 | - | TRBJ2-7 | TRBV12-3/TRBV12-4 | TGTGCCAGCAGTTCCCCGGGACTAGCAACCGAGCAGTACTTC | CASSSPGLATEQYF
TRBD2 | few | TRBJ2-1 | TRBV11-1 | TGTGCCAGCAGCTACAGCGGGAGCGCTATCTACAATGAGCAGTTCTTC | CASSYSGSAIYNEQFF
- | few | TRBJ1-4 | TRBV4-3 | TGCGCCAGCAGCCAAGATTTGGCAGTTAGCGAAAAACTGTTTTTT | CASSQDLAVSEKLFF
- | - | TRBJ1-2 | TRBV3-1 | TGTGCCAGCATCCAAGATTACAGAAACTATGGCTACACCTTC | CASIQDYRNYGYTF
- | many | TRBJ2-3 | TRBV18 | TGTGCCAGCTCACCGCCGTCGGGGGCCGATACGCAGTATTTT | CASSPPSGADTQYF
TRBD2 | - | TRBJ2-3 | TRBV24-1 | TGTGCCACCAGTGACCGCCTAGCGGGTGAAACAGATACGCAGTATTTT | CATSDRLAGETDTQYF
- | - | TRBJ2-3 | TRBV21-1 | TGTGCCAGCAGCGAATATGGACCCAGGGGGCCAGATACGCAGTATTTT | CASSEYGPRGPDTQYF
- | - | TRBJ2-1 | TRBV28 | TGTGCCAGCAGCCCCTCCTTTGCTAGTTACAATGAGCAGTTCTTC | CASSPSFASYNEQFF
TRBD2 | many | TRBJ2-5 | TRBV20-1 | TGCAGTGCTAGGTCGGCCAGCGGGAGTGGGGAGACCCAGTACTTC | CSARSASGSGETQYF
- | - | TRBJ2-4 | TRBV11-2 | TGTGCCAGCAGCTTATCTCTGGGGGCAGGCATTCAGTACTTC | CASSLSLGAGIQYF
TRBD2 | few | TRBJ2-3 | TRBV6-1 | TGTGCCAGCAGTCTAGCGGGAGAGTCAGATACGCAGTATTTT | CASSLAGESDTQYF
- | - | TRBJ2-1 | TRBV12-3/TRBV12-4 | TGTGCCAGCAGTTTACAGGCCAAGCCTCACAATGAGCAGTTCTTC | CASSLQAKPHNEQFF
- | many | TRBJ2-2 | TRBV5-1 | TGCGCCAGCAGCTTTTTGAGGCAGGGCCTGTTGACCGGGGAGCTGTTTTTT | CASSFLRQGLLTGELFF
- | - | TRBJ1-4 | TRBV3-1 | TGTGCCAGCAGCCCCAGGGGCGGTAATGAAAAACTGTTTTTT | CASSPRGGNEKLFF